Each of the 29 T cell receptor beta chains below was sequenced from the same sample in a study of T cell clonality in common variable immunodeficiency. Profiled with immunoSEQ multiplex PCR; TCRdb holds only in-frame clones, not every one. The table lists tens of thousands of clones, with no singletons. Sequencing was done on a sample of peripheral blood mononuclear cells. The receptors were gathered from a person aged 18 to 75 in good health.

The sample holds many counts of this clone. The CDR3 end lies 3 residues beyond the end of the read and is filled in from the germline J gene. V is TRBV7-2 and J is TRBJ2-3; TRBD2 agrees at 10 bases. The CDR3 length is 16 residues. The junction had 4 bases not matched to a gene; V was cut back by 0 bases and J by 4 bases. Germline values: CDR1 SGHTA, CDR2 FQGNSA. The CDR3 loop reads CASSLAGTSVADTQYF. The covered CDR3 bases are TGTGCCAGCAGCTTAGCAGGGACTAGCGTTGCAGATACG.

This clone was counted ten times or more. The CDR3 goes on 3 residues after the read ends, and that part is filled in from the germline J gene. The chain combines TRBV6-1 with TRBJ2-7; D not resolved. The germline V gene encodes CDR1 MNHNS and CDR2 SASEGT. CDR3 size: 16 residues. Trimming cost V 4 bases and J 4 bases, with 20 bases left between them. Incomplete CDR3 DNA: TGTGCCAGCAGTGGCATACACTCAACAGTAATATACGAG. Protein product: CASSGIHSTVIYE. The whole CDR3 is CASSGIHSTVIYEQYF.

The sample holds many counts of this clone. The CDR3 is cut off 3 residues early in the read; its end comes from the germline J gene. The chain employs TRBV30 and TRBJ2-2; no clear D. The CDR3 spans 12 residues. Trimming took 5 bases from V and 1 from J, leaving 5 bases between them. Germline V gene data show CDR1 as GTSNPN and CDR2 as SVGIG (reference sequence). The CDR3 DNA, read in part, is TGTGCCTGGTCGGGGAACACCGGGGAG. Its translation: CAWSGNTGE. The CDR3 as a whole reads CAWSGNTGELFF.

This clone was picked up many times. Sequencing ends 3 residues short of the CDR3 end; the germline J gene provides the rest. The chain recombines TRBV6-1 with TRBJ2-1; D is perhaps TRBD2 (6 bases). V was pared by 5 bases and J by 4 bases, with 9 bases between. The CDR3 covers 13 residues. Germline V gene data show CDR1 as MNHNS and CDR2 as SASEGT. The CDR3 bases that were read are TGTGCCAGCAGTCAAGGGACTTACAATGAG. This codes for CASSQGTYNE. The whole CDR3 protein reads CASSQGTYNEQFF.

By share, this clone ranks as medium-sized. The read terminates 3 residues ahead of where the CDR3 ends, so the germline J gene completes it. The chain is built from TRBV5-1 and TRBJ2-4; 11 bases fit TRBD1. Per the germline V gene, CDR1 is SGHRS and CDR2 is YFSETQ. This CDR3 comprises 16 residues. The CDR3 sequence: CASSLGGQGASERQYF. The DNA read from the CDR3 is TGCGCCAGCAGCTTGGGCGGACAGGGGGCCTCAGAGCGT.

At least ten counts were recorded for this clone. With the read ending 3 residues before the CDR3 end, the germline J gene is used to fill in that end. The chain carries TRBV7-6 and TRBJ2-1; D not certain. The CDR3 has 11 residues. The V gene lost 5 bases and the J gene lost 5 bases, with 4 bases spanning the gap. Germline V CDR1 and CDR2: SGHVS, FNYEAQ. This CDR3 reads CASSINNEQFF. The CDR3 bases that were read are TGTGCCAGCAGCATCAACAATGAG. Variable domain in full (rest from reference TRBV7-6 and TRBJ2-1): GAGVSQSPRYKVTKRGQDVALRCDPISGHVSLYWYRQALGQGPEFLTYFNYEAQQDKSGLPNDRFSAERPEGSISTLTIQRTEQRDSAMYRCASSINNEQFFGPGTRLTVL.

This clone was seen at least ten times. The sequenced CDR3 bases are TGTGCCAGTAGTATACCACAGGGGAATCGGTACGAG. The encoded protein is CASSIPQGNRYE. The entire CDR3 is CASSIPQGNRYEQYF. The J gene is TRBJ2-7, the V gene TRBV19; TRBD1 matches 7 bases. The CDR3 end is not reached by the read, which stops 3 residues before it; the germline J gene fills it in. CDR3 size: 15 residues. J was trimmed by 4 bases and V by 2 bases; bases with no gene match: 8. Germline loops: CDR1 LNHDA, CDR2 SQIVND (reference sequence).

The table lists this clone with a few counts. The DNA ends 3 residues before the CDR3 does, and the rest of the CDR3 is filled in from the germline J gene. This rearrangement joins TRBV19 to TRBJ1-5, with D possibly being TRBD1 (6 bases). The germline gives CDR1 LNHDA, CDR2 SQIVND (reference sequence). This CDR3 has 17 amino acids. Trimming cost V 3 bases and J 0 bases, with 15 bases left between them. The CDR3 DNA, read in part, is TGTGCCAGTAGTATCACCGGGACATTTTATAGCAATCAGCCC. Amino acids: CASSITGTFYSNQP. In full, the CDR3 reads CASSITGTFYSNQPQHF.

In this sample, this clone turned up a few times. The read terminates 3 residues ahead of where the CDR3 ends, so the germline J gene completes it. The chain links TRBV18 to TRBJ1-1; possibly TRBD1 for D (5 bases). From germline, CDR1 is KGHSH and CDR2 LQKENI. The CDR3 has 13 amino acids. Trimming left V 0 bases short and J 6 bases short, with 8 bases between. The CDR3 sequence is CASSPPSGPEAFF. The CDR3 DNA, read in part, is TGTGCCAGCTCACCACCGTCAGGGCCTGAA.

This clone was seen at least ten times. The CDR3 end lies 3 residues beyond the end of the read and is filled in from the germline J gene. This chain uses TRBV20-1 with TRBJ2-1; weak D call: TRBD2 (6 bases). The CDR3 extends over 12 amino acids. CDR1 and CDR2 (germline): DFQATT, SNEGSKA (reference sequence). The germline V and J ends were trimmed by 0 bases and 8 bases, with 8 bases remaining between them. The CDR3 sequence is CSAREEGYEQFF. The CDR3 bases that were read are TGCAGTGCTAGAGAGGAGGGCTATGAG.

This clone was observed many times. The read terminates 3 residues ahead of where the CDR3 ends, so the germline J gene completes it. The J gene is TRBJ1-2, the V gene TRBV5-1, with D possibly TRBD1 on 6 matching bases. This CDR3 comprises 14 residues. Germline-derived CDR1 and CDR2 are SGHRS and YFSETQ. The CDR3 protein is CASSLVSTQGGYTF. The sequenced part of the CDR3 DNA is TGCGCCAGCAGCTTGGTTTCCACCCAGGGGGGC.

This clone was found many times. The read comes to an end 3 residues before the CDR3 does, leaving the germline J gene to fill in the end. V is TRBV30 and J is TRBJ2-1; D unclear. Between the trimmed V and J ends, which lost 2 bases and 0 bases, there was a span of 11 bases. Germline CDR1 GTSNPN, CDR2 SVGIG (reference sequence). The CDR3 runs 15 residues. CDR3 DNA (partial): TGTGCCTGGAGTTTTGGGCTGAGCTCCTACAATGAG. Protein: CAWSFGLSSYNE. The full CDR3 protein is CAWSFGLSSYNEQFF. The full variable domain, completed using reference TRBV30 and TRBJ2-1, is SQTIHQWPATLVQPVGSPLSLECTVEGTSNPNLYWYRQAAGRGLQLLFYSVGIGQISSEVPQNLSASRPQDRQFILSSKKLLLSDSGFYLCAWSFGLSSYNEQFFGPGTRLTVL.

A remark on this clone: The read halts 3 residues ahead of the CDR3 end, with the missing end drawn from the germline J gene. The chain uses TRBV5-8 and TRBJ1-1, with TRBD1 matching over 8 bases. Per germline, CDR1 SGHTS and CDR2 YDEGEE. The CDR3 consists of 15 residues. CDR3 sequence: CASNRGQDVWKGAFF. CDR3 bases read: TGTGCCAGCAACCGGGGACAGGACGTTTGGAAGGGA.

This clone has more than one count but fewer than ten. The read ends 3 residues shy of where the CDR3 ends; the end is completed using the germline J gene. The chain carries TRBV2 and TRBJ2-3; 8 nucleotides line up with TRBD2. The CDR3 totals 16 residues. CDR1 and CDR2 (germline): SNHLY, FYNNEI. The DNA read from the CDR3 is TGTGCCAGCAGTGAAGGGGCTAGCGGGTTCCGAGAGACG. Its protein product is CASSEGASGFRET. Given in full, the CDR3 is CASSEGASGFRETQYF.

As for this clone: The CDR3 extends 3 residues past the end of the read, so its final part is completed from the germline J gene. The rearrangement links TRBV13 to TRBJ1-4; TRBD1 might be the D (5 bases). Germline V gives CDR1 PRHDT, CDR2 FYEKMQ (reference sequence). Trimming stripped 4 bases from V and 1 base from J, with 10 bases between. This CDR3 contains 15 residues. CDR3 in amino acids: CASSSGRGTNEKLFF. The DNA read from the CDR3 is TGTGCCAGCAGCTCCGGAAGGGGAACTAATGAAAAA.

The covered CDR3 bases are TGTGCCAGCAGCCTAGGGACAGGGTTCTCCGGGGAG. Its protein product is CASSLGTGFSGE. The CDR3 reads in full as CASSLGTGFSGELFF. This chain connects TRBV5-5 to TRBJ2-2; TRBD1 matches at 9 bases. With the read ending 3 residues before the CDR3 end, the germline J gene is used to fill in that end. The CDR3 is 15 residues long. The trim removed 4 bases at V and 6 bases at J, leaving 7 bases unmatched. Germline V gene sequence: CDR1 SGHKS, CDR2 YYEKEE (reference sequence).

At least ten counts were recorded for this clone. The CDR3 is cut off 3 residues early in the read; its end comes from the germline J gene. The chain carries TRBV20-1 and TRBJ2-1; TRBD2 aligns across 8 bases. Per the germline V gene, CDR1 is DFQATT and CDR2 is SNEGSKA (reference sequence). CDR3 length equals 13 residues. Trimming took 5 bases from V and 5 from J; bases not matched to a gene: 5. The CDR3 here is CSASGGAHNEQFF. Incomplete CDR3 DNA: TGCAGTGCTTCCGGGGGGGCACACAATGAG.

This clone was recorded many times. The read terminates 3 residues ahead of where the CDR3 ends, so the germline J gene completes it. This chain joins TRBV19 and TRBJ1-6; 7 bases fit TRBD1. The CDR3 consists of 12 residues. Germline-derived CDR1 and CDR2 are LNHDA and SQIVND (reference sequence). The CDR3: CASSRQGRPLHF. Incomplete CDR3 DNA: TGTGCCAGTAGTAGACAGGGAAGGCCC.

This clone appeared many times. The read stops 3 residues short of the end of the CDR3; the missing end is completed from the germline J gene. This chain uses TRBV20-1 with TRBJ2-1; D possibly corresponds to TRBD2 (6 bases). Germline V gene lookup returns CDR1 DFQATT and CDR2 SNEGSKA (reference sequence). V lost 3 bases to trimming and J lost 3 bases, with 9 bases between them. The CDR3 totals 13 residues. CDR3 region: CSASTGDYNEQFF. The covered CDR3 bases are TGCAGTGCTAGTACGGGGGACTACAATGAG.

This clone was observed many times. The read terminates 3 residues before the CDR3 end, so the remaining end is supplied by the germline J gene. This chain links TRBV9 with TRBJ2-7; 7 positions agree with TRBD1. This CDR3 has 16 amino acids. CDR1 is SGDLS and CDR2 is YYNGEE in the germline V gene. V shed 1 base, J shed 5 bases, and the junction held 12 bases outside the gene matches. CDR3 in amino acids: CASSVLDRDSAHEQYF. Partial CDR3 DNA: TGTGCCAGCAGCGTACTTGACCGGGACAGTGCTCACGAG. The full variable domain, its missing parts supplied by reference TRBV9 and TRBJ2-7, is DSGVTQTPKHLITATGQRVTLRCSPRSGDLSVYWYQQSLDQGLQFLIQYYNGEERAKGNILERFSAQQFPDLHSELNLSSLELGDSALYFCASSVLDRDSAHEQYFGPGTRLTVT.

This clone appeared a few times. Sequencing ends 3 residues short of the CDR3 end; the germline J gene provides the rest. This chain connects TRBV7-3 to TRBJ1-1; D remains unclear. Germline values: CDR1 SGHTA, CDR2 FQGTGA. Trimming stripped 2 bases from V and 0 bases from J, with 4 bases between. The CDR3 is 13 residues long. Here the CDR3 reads CASSLEVNTEAFF. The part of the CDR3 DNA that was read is TGTGCCAGCAGCTTAGAGGTGAACACTGAA.

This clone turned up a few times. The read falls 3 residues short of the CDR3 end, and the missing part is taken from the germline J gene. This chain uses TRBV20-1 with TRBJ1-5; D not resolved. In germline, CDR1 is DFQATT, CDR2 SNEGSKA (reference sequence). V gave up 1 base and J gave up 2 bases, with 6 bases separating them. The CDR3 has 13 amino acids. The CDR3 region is CSARGYGNQPQHF. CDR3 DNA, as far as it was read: TGCAGTGCTAGAGGTTATGGCAATCAGCCC.

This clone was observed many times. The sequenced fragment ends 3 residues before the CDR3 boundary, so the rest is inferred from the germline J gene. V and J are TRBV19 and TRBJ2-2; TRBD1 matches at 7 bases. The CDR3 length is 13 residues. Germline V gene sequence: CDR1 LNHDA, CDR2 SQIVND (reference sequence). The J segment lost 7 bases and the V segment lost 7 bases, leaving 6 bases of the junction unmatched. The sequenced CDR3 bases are TGTGCCAGTAACGAACAGGGGATCGGGGAG. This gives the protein CASNEQGIGE. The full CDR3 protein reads CASNEQGIGELFF. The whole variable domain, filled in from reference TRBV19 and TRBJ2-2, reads DGGITQSPKYLFRKEGQNVTLSCEQNLNHDAMYWYRQDPGQGLRLIYYSQIVNDFQKGDIAEGYSVSREKKESFPLTVTSAQKNPTAFYLCASNEQGIGELFFGEGSRLTVL.

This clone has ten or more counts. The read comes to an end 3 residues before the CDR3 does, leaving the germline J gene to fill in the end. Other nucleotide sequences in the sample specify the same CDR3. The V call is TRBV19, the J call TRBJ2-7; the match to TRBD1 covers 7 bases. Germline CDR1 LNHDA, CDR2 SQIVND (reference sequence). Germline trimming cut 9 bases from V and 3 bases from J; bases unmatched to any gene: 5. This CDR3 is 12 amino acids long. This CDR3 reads CARTGEGYEQYF. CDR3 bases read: TGTGCCAGAACAGGGGAAGGCTACGAG.

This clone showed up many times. CDR3 DNA (partial): TGTGCCAGTAGTATAGGTCGGTTTGGGACAGGGGTTCGGAGCTCCTACGAG. Encoded protein: CASSIGRFGTGVRSSYE. The complete CDR3 protein is CASSIGRFGTGVRSSYEQYF. The chain has TRBV19 and TRBJ2-7, with 10 bases matching TRBD1. The CDR3 is cut off 3 residues early in the read; its end comes from the germline J gene. Trimming cost V 1 base and J 0 bases; bases outside gene matches: 15. The germline V gene has CDR1 LNHDA and CDR2 SQIVND (reference sequence). This CDR3 is built from 20 residues.

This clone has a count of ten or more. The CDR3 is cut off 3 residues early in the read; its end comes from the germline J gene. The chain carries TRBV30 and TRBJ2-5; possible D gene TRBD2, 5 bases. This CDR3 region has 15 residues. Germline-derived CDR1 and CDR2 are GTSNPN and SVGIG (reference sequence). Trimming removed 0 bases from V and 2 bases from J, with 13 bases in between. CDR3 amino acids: CAWSVLGKGQETQYF. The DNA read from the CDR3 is TGTGCCTGGAGTGTACTAGGGAAGGGTCAAGAGACC.

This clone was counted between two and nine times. The CDR3 sequence is CSAEERQGGNQPQHF. The CDR3 DNA, read in part, is TGCAGTGCTGAAGAGAGACAGGGTGGCAATCAGCCC. The rearrangement links TRBV20-1 to TRBJ1-5, with 7 bases fitting TRBD1. Read coverage stops 3 residues before the CDR3 terminus; the germline J gene supplies the remainder. CDR1 and CDR2 from the germline V gene are DFQATT and SNEGSKA (reference sequence). The trim removed 5 bases at V and 2 bases at J, leaving 9 bases unmatched. The CDR3 consists of 15 residues.

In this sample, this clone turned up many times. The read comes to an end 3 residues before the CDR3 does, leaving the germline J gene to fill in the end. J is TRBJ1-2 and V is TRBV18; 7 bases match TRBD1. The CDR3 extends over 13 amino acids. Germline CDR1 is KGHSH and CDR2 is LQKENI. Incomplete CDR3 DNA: TGTGCCAGCTCACTGAAGGGACAGACCGGC. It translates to CASSLKGQTG. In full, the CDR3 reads CASSLKGQTGYTF.

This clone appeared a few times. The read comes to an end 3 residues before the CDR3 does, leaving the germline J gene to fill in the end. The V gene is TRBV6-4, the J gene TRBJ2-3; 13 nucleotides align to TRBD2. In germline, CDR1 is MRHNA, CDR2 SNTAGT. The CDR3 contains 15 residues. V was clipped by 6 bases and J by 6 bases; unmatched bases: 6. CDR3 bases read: TGTGCCAGCAGCACTAGCGGGGGGGCCTTGGATACG. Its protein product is CASSTSGGALDT. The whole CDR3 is CASSTSGGALDTQYF.